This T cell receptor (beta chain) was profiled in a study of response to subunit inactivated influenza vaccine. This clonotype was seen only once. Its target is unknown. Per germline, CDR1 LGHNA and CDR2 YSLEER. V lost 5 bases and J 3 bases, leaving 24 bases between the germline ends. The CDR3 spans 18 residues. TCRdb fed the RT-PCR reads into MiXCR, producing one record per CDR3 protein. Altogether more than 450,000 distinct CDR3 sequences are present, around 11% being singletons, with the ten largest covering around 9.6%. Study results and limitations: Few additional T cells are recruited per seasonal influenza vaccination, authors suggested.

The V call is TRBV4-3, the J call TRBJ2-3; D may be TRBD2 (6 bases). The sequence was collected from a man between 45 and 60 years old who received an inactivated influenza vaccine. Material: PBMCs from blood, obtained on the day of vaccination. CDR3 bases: TGCGCCAGCAGCAATGGAGTATCATCCTCGGGGAGGACAGATACGCAGTATTTT. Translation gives CASSNGVSSSGRTDTQYF.